This is a list of T cell receptor beta chains from one sample in a study of tumor and adjacent non-tumor tissue in lung cancer. TCRdb re-analysed the multiplex PCR reads in MiXCR, keeping a single row per CDR3 protein. The sample includes about 81,000 distinct CDR3 sequences, about two thirds seen only once; the top ten take roughly a tenth. The sample comprised lung tumor tissue. The receptor source for this set is a middle-aged woman with non-small cell lung cancer. Both conserved end residues are part of each CDR3. The order of the fields is V gene, J gene, D gene, CDR3 protein. A D gene is named only where the DNA matches it firmly.

V: TRBV11-3; J: TRBJ1-1; D: -; CDR3: CASARTTSTEAFF
V: TRBV29-1; J: TRBJ2-7; D: TRBD2; CDR3: CSVGILRGDEQYF
V: TRBV11-2; J: TRBJ2-5; D: -; CDR3: CACSSEGKTQYF
V: TRBV11-2; J: TRBJ2-3; D: -; CDR3: CPSSPLSAADTRYF
V: TRBV11-2; J: TRBJ2-2; D: -; CDR3: CSSSFGGELFF
V: TRBV11-3; J: TRBJ2-1; D: -; CDR3: CTSTLDANQFF
V: TRBV6-5; J: TRBJ2-1; D: TRBD2; CDR3: CASRPGLAYNEQFF
V: TRBV29-1; J: TRBJ2-7; D: TRBD2; CDR3: CSVAGGLSDFYEQYF
V: TRBV11-2; J: TRBJ2-7; D: -; CDR3: CASSASPGSSYEQYF
V: TRBV6-2/TRBV6-3; J: TRBJ2-3; D: -; CDR3: CASSYSVSQRVYSTDTQYF